This T cell receptor (beta chain) was captured by sequencing in a study of T cell repertoires in aging, cancer and after chemotherapy. About the research overall: About 8.8 million TCR reads made up the full dataset. Whole-study results and caveats: In cancer patients, declining TCR diversity with age involved lost richness and lost evenness.

The template was genomic DNA from peripheral blood, not RNA. Remarks on this clonotype: Its target is not known. Just one base apart from a much larger clone, this may be a read error.

Trimming stripped 2 bases from V and 4 bases from J, with 16 bases between. Germline V gene data show CDR1 as DFQATT and CDR2 as SNEGSKA (reference sequence). This CDR3 is built from 15 residues. TRB rearrangements spanning V, D and J were amplified using mixed TRB-A/B primers. TCRdb itself ran the multiplex PCR reads through MiXCR, one entry per CDR3 protein. The data contain around 2,200 distinct CDR3 sequences, 28% of them singletons. The rearrangement joins TRBV20-1 to TRBJ2-3, with D maybe TRBD2 (5 bases). The source of this sequence is a human donor with a solid tumor. Material for sequencing was blood. CDR3 bases: TGCAGTGCTAGAATCCCGCAGGCTAGCTCAGATACGCAGTATTTT. Its protein is CSARIPQASSDTQYF.